These 10 T cell receptor beta chains came from one sample sequenced in a study of cytomegalovirus exposure and HLA in healthy donors (TCRdb year 2017). Preparation of the library involved the immunoSEQ multiplex PCR assay. The multiplex PCR relied on a mix of 60 forward primers for TCR Vbeta segments and 13 reverse primers for TCR Jbeta segments. TCRdb stores this immuneACCESS table with in-frame sequences only. Part of the clones is absent; in the studies checked, under half of the shortfall reflects unresolved V genes, and no reason is known for the rest. The sample table contains under 200,000 clones; only one count was recorded for 80% of them. The ten largest clones capture roughly 10% of the sample. Sequenced material: PBMCs. The receptor set was obtained from a young man in good health and CMV-seropositive.

The chain is built from TRBV2 and TRBJ1-2; D is possibly TRBD1 (6 bases). Germline values: CDR1 SNHLY, CDR2 FYNNEI. V gave up 10 bases and J gave up 1 base, with 19 bases separating them. The CDR3 runs to 15 residues. The CDR3 DNA is TGTGCCAACAGGAGGGACACGACGAGTAACTATGGCTACACCTTC. This codes for CANRRDTTSNYGYTF.

This chain joins TRBV2 and TRBJ2-5; tentative D call: TRBD2 (5 bases). There are 15 residues in the CDR3. CDR1 and CDR2 (germline): SNHLY, FYNNEI. V was pared by 1 base and J by 1 base, with 10 bases between. The CDR3 reads CASSEDGEPQETQYF. The CDR3 bases are TGTGCCAGCAGTGAAGACGGGGAGCCCCAAGAGACCCAGTACTTC.

The chain uses TRBV11-3 and TRBJ2-1; D gene ambiguous. Per germline, CDR1 SGHNT and CDR2 YENEEA. V was clipped by 5 bases and J by 7 bases, with 21 bases between them. There are 16 residues in the CDR3. CDR3 residues: CASSPDPSRMRNEQFF. The CDR3, as DNA: TGTGCCAGCAGCCCCGACCCGTCCCGGATGAGGAATGAGCAGTTCTTC. The full variable domain, with the rest looked up from reference TRBV11-3 and TRBJ2-1, is EAGVVQSPRYKIIEKKQPVAFWCNPISGHNTLYWYLQNLGQGPELLIRYENEEAVDDSQLPKDRFSAERLKGVDSTLKIQPAELGDSAVYLCASSPDPSRMRNEQFFGPGTRLTVL.

Points on this clone: The same CDR3 also results from other DNA sequences found in this sample. The chain employs TRBV6-5 and TRBJ1-1; D is unresolved. V shed 3 bases and J shed 1 base, with 3 bases lying between them. This CDR3 comprises 12 residues. Germline V gene data show CDR1 as MNHEY and CDR2 as SVGAGI. CDR3 residues: CASSYRNTEAFF. The DNA of the CDR3 is TGTGCCAGCAGTTATCGGAACACTGAAGCTTTCTTT.

The chain recombines TRBV5-1 with TRBJ2-1; 9 bases line up with TRBD1. The CDR3 is 14 amino acids. Germline assignment: CDR1 SGHRS and CDR2 YFSETQ. The J segment lost 4 bases and the V segment lost 6 bases, leaving 5 bases of the junction unmatched. The CDR3 protein is CASTRDRVYNEQFF. The CDR3 coding sequence is TGCGCCAGCACCCGGGACAGGGTGTACAATGAGCAGTTCTTC.

The chain recombines TRBV19 with TRBJ2-7; a possible D gene is TRBD2 (6 bases). The germline gives CDR1 LNHDA, CDR2 SQIVND (reference sequence). The CDR3 is 14 residues long. V was pared by 6 bases and J by 0 bases, with 12 bases between. The CDR3 here is CASSMTRDSYEQYF. Here the CDR3 DNA reads TGTGCCAGTAGCATGACTAGGGACTCCTACGAGCAGTACTTC.

Concerning this clone itself: The same CDR3 also results from other DNA sequences found in this sample. The chain carries TRBV6-4 and TRBJ2-2, with 10 bases matching TRBD2. Germline CDR1 and CDR2: MRHNA and SNTAGT. CDR3 length: 17 residues. The trim removed 2 bases at V and 5 bases at J, leaving 8 bases unmatched. The CDR3 DNA is TGTGCCAGCAGTGACGAAGCGGGGGGGCCAAGTACCGGGGAGCTGTTTTTT. Protein: CASSDEAGGPSTGELFF.

This sequence joins TRBV5-6 and TRBJ2-7; D not resolved. Germline CDR1 and CDR2: SGHDT and YYEEEE. The V and J ends lost 0 bases and 4 bases respectively, with 8 bases between them. This CDR3 contains 13 residues. The CDR3 region has the DNA TGTGCCAGCAGCTTGGCCATCCAGTACGAGCAGTACTTC. As protein: CASSLAIQYEQYF. Supplemented by reference TRBV5-6 and TRBJ2-7, the full variable domain reads DAGVTQSPTHLIKTRGQQVTLRCSPKSGHDTVSWYQQALGQGPQFIFQYYEEEERQRGNFPDRFSGHQFPNYSSELNVNALLLGDSALYLCASSLAIQYEQYFGPGTRLTVT.

This clone was counted once. The J gene is TRBJ2-3, the V gene TRBV19; TRBD2 matches 7 bases. V lost 2 bases and J lost 4; bases outside the gene matches: 9. The CDR3 spans 16 residues. Looked up from germline, CDR1 is LNHDA and CDR2 is SQIVND (reference sequence). In DNA form, the CDR3 reads TGTGCCAGTAGTATAATGGCTAGCGGTAGCGCAGATACGCAGTATTTT. The encoded protein is CASSIMASGSADTQYF. Together with reference TRBV19 and TRBJ2-3, the CDR3 gives the full variable domain: DGGITQSPKYLFRKEGQNVTLSCEQNLNHDAMYWYRQDPGQGLRLIYYSQIVNDFQKGDIAEGYSVSREKKESFPLTVTSAQKNPTAFYLCASSIMASGSADTQYFGPGTRLTVL.

This clone was seen only once. This chain joins TRBV18 and TRBJ2-7; D might be TRBD2 (6 bases). CDR1 and CDR2 from the germline V gene are KGHSH and LQKENI. The CDR3 is 15 residues long. V shed 5 bases and J shed 2 bases, with 16 bases lying between them. This CDR3 reads CASSTGRRGTYEQYF. For the CDR3, the DNA is TGTGCCAGCTCAACCGGGCGGCGGGGAACCTACGAGCAGTACTTC.